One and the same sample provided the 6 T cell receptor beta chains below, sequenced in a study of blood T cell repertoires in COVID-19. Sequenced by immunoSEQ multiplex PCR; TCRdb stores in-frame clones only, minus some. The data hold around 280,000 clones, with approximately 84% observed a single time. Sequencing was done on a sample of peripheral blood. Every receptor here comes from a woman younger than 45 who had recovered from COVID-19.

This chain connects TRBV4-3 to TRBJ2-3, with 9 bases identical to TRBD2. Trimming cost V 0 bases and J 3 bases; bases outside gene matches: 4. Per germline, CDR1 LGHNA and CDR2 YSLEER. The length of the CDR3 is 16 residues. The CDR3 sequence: CASSQEAGLATDTQYF. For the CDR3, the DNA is TGCGCCAGCAGCCAAGAAGCTGGACTAGCGACAGATACGCAGTATTTT.

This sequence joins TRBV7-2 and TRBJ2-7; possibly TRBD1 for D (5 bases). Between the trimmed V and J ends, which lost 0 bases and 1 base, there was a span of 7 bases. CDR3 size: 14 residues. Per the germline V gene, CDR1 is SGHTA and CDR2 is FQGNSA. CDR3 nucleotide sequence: TGTGCCAGCAGCTTAGCGCCAGGGTCCTACGAGCAGTACTTC. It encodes CASSLAPGSYEQYF.

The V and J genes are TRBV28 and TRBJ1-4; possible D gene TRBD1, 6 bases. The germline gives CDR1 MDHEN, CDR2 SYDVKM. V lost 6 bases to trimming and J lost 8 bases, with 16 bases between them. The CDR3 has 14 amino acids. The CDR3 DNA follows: TGTGCCAGCAGACCAACAGGGTCCGGCGAAAAACTGTTTTTT. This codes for CASRPTGSGEKLFF.

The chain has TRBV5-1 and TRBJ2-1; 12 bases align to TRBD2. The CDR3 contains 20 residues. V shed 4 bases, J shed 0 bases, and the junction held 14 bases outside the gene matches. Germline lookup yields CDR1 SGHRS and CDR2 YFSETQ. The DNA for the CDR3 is TGCGCCAGCAGCCCCCGCCGCTGGACTAGCGGGGAAAGCTCCTACAATGAGCAGTTCTTC. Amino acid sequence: CASSPRRWTSGESSYNEQFF.

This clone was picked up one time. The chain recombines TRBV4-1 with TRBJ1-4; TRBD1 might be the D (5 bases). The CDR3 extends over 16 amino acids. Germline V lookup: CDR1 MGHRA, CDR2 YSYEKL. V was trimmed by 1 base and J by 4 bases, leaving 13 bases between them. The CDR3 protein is CASSQVAGRDNEKLFF. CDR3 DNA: TGCGCCAGCAGCCAAGTTGCAGGGCGGGATAATGAAAAACTGTTTTTT.

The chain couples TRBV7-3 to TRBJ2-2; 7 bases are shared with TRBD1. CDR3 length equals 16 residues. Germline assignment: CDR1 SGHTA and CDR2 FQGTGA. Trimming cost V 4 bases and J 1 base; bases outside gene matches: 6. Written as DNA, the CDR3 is TGTGCCAGCAGCTCGCATAGACAGGGGAACACCGGGGAGCTGTTTTTT. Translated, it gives CASSSHRQGNTGELFF.